This T cell receptor beta chain was sequenced for a study of blood T cell repertoires in COVID-19. At the level of the study: COVID-19 samples, acute and convalescent, were from the United States, Italy and Spain. T cells, B-cell-depleted T cells, or PBMCs supplied cDNA or gDNA.

Original methodology: Scientists estimated how many nucleated cells there were by amplifying reference gene primers. Generated by immunoSEQ multiplex PCR, the TCRdb table keeps only in-frame clones and is missing some. That table supplies the V and J calls and clone size; D and trimming were determined from the DNA. The repertoire includes 130,000 or so clones, approximately 86% of them detected once, and roughly 8.7% sits in the top ten. Trimming at V came to 6 bases and at J to 5 bases, leaving 1 base not matched to a gene. The CDR3 covers 13 residues. The V gene's germline CDR1 is MNHEY and CDR2 SVGAGI.

The source is a woman aged 55-70 years with acute or convalescent COVID-19. The chain joins TRBV6-5 to TRBJ2-7, with 13 bases lining up with TRBD2. The sequenced material came from peripheral blood. In DNA, the CDR3 is TGTGCCAGCAGGACTAGCGGGGGGAACGAGCAGTACTTC. Translation: CASRTSGGNEQYF.